Many counts were recorded for the clone carrying this T cell receptor beta chain. The sample is drawn from a study of spatial heterogeneity in lung cancer. The V segment lost 3 bases and the J segment 5 bases; nucleotides outside the gene matches: 3. This CDR3 region has 14 residues. Germline CDR1 MDHEN, CDR2 SYDVKM. As to time point: sample taken at primary tumor resection. From tumor, nontumor lung or frozen PBMC, whole RNA was taken unsorted for sequencing. TCRdb recomputed calls from the 5' RACE reads with MiXCR, one row per CDR3 protein. In the table there are roughly 49,000 distinct CDR3 sequences, around 6.7% of which are singletons.

The TCR comes from a female donor with early-stage non-small cell lung cancer. This sequence joins TRBV28 and TRBJ2-2, with 7 bases matching TRBD2. This sample comprised PBMCs, obtained at surgery. CDR3 nucleotides: TGTGCCAGCAGTTTCCGCGGGGGTACCGGGGAGCTGTTTTTT. Translating gives CASSFRGGTGELFF.